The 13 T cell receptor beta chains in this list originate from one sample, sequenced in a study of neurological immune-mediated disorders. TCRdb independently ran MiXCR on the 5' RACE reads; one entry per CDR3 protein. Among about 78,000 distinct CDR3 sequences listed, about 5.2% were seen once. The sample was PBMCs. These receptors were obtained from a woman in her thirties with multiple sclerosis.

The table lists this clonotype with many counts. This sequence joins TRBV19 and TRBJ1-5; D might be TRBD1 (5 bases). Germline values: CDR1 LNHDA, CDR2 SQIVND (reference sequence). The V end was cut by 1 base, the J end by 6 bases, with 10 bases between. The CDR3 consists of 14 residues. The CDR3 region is CASSIALTGQPQHF. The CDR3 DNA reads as TGTGCCAGTAGTATAGCTCTAACAGGTCAGCCCCAGCATTTT.

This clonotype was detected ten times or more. CDR3 sequence reads: CASSRQLDTQYF. For the CDR3, the DNA is TGTGCCAGCAGTCGACAGCTAGATACGCAGTATTTT. V is TRBV2 and J is TRBJ2-3, with D possibly TRBD1 on 5 matching bases. The germline V gene encodes CDR1 SNHLY and CDR2 FYNNEI. The CDR3 spans 12 residues. The V end lost 5 bases, the J end lost 5 bases, and 8 bases lay between the germline ends.

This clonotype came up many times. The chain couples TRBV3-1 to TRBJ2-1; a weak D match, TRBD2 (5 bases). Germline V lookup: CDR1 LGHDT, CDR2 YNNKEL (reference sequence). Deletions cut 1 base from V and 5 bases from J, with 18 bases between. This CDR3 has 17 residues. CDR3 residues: CASSQGAGFSLHNEQFF. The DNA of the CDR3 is TGTGCCAGCAGCCAAGGCGCGGGCTTCAGTCTCCACAATGAGCAGTTCTTC.

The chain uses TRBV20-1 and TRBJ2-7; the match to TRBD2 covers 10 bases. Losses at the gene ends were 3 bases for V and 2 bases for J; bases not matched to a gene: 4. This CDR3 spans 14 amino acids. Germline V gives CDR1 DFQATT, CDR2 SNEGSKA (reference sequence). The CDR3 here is CSARGLARTYEQYF. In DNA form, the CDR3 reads TGCAGTGCTAGGGGACTAGCGAGAACCTACGAGCAGTACTTC.

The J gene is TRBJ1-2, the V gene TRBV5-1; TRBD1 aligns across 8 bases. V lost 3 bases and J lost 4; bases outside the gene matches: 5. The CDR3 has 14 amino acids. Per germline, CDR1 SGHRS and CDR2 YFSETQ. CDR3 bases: TGCGCCAGCAGCTCTGGACAGGGCGGCTATGGCTACACCTTC. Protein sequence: CASSSGQGGYGYTF.

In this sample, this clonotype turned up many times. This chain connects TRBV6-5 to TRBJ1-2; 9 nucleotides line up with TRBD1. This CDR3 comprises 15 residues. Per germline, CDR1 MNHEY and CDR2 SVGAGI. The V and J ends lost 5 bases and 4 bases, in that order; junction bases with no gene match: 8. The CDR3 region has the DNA TGTGCCAGCAGTGGAGGGGACAGGGCGGGCTATGGCTACACCTTC. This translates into CASSGGDRAGYGYTF.

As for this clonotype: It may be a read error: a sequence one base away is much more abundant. CDR3 sequence reads: CASRSGSKDTQYF. CDR3 sequence (DNA): TGCGCCAGCAGGAGCGGGAGCAAAGATACGCAGTATTTT. The genes are TRBV5-1 and TRBJ2-3; 8 bases line up with TRBD2. Germline V gene sequence: CDR1 SGHRS, CDR2 YFSETQ. CDR3 length: 13 residues.

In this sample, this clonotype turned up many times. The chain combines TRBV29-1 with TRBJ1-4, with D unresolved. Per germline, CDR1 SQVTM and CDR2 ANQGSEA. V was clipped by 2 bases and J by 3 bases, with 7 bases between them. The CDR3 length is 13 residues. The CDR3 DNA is TGCAGCGTTGAAAGGAGACCTAATGAAAAACTGTTTTTT. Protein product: CSVERRPNEKLFF.

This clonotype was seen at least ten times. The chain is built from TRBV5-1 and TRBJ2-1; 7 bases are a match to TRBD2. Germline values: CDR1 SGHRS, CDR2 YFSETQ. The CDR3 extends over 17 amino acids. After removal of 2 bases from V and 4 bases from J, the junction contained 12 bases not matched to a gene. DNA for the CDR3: TGCGCCAGCAGCTTCCTTGGGGGAGGGGTCGTATACAATGAGCAGTTCTTC. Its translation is CASSFLGGGVVYNEQFF. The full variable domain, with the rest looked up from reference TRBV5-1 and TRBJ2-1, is KAGVTQTPRYLIKTRGQQVTLSCSPISGHRSVSWYQQTPGQGLQFLFEYFSETQRNKGNFPGRFSGRQFSNSRSEMNVSTLELGDSALYLCASSFLGGGVVYNEQFFGPGTRLTVL.

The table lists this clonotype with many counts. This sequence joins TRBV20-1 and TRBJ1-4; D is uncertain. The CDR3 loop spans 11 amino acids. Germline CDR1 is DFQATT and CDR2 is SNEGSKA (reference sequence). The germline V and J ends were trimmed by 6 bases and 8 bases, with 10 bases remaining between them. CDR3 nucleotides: TGCAGTGCCCACGAGGAAGAAAAACTGTTTTTT. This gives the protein CSAHEEEKLFF.

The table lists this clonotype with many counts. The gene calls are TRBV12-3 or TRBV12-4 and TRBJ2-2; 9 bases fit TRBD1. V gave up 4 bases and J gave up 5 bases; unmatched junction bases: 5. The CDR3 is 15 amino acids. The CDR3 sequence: CASSYRTGDTGELFF. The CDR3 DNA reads TGTGCCAGCAGTTACCGGACAGGGGATACCGGGGAGCTGTTTTTT.

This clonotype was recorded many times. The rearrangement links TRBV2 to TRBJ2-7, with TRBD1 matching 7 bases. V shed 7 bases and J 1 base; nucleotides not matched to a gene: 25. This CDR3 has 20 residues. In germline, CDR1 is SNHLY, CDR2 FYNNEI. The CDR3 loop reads CASKRTGPSGGAPTSYEQYF. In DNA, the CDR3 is TGTGCCAGCAAGAGGACAGGCCCCAGTGGGGGTGCCCCCACTTCCTACGAGCAGTACTTC.

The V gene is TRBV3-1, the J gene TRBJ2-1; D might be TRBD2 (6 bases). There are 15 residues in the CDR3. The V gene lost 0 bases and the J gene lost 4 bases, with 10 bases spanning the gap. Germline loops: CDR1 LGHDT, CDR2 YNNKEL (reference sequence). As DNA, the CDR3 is TGTGCCAGCAGCCAAGATAGCGGAGATTACAATGAGCAGTTCTTC. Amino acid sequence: CASSQDSGDYNEQFF.